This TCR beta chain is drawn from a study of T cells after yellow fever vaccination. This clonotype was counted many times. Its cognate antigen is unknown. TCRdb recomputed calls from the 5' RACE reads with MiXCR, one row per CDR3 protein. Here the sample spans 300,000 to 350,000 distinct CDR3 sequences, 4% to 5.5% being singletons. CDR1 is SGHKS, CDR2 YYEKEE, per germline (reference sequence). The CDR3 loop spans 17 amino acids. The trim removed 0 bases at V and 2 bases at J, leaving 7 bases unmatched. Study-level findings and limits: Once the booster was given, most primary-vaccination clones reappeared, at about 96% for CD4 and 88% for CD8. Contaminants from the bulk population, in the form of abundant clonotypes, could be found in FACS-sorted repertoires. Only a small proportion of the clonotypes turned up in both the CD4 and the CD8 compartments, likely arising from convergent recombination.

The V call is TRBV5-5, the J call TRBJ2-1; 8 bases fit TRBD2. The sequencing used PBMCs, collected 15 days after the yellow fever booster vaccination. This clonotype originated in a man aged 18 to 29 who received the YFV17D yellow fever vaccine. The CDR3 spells CASSLDGLAGPYNEQFF. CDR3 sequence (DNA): TGTGCCAGCAGCTTGGATGGACTAGCAGGGCCCTACAATGAGCAGTTCTTC.